The 25 T cell receptor beta chains presented below share a single source sample, sequenced in a study of T cell responses to AZD1222 COVID-19 vaccine. Sequencing was performed with immunoSEQ multiplex PCR; in TCRdb, only in-frame clones are kept and a portion is missing. The sample yields 150,000 to 200,000 clones, about 87% seen once. Sequencing used peripheral blood, obtained on day 0 of AZD1222 vaccination. These receptors originate from an adult in good health.

The genes are TRBV30 and TRBJ1-5, with 7 positions matching TRBD1. Germline CDR1 GTSNPN, CDR2 SVGIG (reference sequence). This CDR3 spans 14 amino acids. V trimming: 0 bases; J trimming: 4 bases; junction bases outside the gene matches: 3. Here the CDR3 reads CAWSVSGGNQPQHF. The CDR3 nucleotides read TGTGCCTGGAGTGTGTCAGGGGGGAATCAGCCCCAGCATTTT.

The CDR3 loop is CASSLEERATYEQYF. The DNA for the CDR3 is TGCGCCAGCAGCTTGGAGGAGCGGGCAACCTACGAGCAGTACTTC. The rearrangement joins TRBV5-1 to TRBJ2-7; D is perhaps TRBD2 (6 bases). CDR1 and CDR2 (germline): SGHRS, YFSETQ. V was shortened by 0 bases and J by 2 bases, with 12 bases between the two germline ends. This CDR3 spans 15 amino acids.

The chain combines TRBV28 with TRBJ1-4; D perhaps matches TRBD1 (5 bases). With 6 bases removed from V and 0 bases from J, the gap between germline ends came to 14 bases. This CDR3 has 16 residues. Germline values: CDR1 MDHEN, CDR2 SYDVKM. In DNA, the CDR3 is TGTGCCAGCAGCCTTGGGTTGGGGGCAACTAATGAAAAACTGTTTTTT. Translating it yields CASSLGLGATNEKLFF.

This chain connects TRBV28 to TRBJ1-2, with a tentative D call TRBD1 (6 bases). CDR3 length: 14 amino acids. The germline CDR1 and CDR2 sequences are MDHEN and SYDVKM. V was pared by 3 bases and J by 2 bases, with 10 bases between. The CDR3: CASSFIRGNYGYTF. Here the CDR3 DNA reads TGTGCCAGCAGTTTTATCAGGGGAAACTATGGCTACACCTTC.

V and J are TRBV7-9 and TRBJ2-3; D perhaps matches TRBD2 (6 bases). The germline V gene has CDR1 SEHNR and CDR2 FQNEAQ (reference sequence). Trimming took off 1 base at V and 0 bases at J, with 11 bases between the two ends. The length of the CDR3 is 16 residues. This CDR3 reads CASSLDWGTSTDTQYF. CDR3 nucleotide sequence: TGTGCCAGCAGCTTAGATTGGGGGACTAGCACAGATACGCAGTATTTT. Based on the CDR3 plus reference TRBV7-9 and TRBJ2-3, the full variable domain is DTGVSQNPRHKITKRGQNVTFRCDPISEHNRLYWYRQTLGQGPEFLTYFQNEAQLEKSRLLSDRFSAERPKGSFSTLEIQRTEQGDSAMYLCASSLDWGTSTDTQYFGPGTRLTVL.

The genes are TRBV28 and TRBJ1-5; TRBD1 aligns across 9 bases. CDR3 length: 15 amino acids. Germline V gives CDR1 MDHEN, CDR2 SYDVKM. V dropped 5 bases and J dropped 4; count of bases not matched to a gene: 6. CDR3 nucleotide sequence: TGTGCCAGCAGTCCGACAGGGGGGCGAAATCAGCCCCAGCATTTT. Its protein is CASSPTGGRNQPQHF.

V gene TRBV28 combines with J gene TRBJ2-6; D possibly corresponds to TRBD1 (5 bases). The germline V gene has CDR1 MDHEN and CDR2 SYDVKM. There are 19 residues in the CDR3. V was cut by 5 bases and J by 0 bases, with 20 bases left in between. The DNA of the CDR3 is TGTGCCAGCAGTCCGATTGACAGTCTTCCTCTCTCTGGGGCCAACGTCCTGACTTTC. It codes for CASSPIDSLPLSGANVLTF.

This rearrangement joins TRBV25-1 to TRBJ1-2; the D is unclear. This CDR3 comprises 18 residues. V was trimmed by 1 base and J by 1 base, leaving 19 bases between them. Germline-derived CDR1 and CDR2 are MGHDK and SYGVNS. The CDR3 here is CASSESHGLDTFNYGYTF. CDR3 in DNA: TGTGCCAGCAGTGAATCACACGGGCTGGATACTTTTAACTATGGCTACACCTTC.

The chain is built from TRBV19 and TRBJ1-5, with D maybe TRBD1 (6 bases). Trimming stripped 6 bases from V and 3 bases from J, with 9 bases between. Germline V gene data show CDR1 as LNHDA and CDR2 as SQIVND (reference sequence). CDR3 length: 13 residues. The CDR3 spells CASSQGYNQPQHF. CDR3 sequence (DNA): TGTGCCAGTAGCCAGGGGTACAATCAGCCCCAGCATTTT.

The CDR3 loop reads CASSAADRVGYNSPLHF. The DNA of the CDR3 is TGTGCCAGCAGTGCGGCGGACAGGGTCGGATATAATTCACCCCTCCACTTT. The V and J genes are TRBV6-1 and TRBJ1-6, with 8 bases identical to TRBD1. Germline CDR1 reads MNHNS; CDR2 reads SASEGT. The CDR3 is made up of 17 amino acids. With 4 bases clipped from V and 4 bases from J, the junction kept 9 bases outside the gene matches.

The chain joins TRBV29-1 to TRBJ2-7; 9 nucleotides line up with TRBD1. J was trimmed by 2 bases and V by 7 bases; bases with no gene match: 3. Looked up from germline, CDR1 is SQVTM and CDR2 is ANQGSEA. This CDR3 comprises 12 residues. The CDR3 reads CSGRQGAYEQYF. For the CDR3, the DNA is TGCAGCGGTCGACAGGGGGCCTACGAGCAGTACTTC.

This clone was detected once. This chain links TRBV6-5 with TRBJ1-5; 9 bases fit TRBD1. The V segment lost 6 bases and the J segment 2 bases; nucleotides outside the gene matches: 5. CDR3 length: 15 residues. Germline V lookup: CDR1 MNHEY, CDR2 SVGAGI. The CDR3 protein is CASRPTGGGNQPQHF. The DNA for the CDR3 is TGTGCCAGCAGGCCAACAGGGGGCGGCAATCAGCCCCAGCATTTT.

V usage is TRBV5-1 and J usage is TRBJ2-7; tentatively, D is TRBD1 or TRBD2 (5 bases each). This CDR3 has 13 amino acids. V lost 6 bases to trimming and J lost 2 bases, with 12 bases between them. Germline V gene sequence: CDR1 SGHRS, CDR2 YFSETQ. The DNA of the CDR3 is TGCGCCAGCACACGGGACGGACCCTACGAGCAGTACTTC. Amino acids: CASTRDGPYEQYF.

The J gene is TRBJ1-4, the V gene TRBV6-5; D is possibly TRBD1 (6 bases). This CDR3 contains 15 residues. Germline V gene lookup returns CDR1 MNHEY and CDR2 SVGAGI. The ends were cut back, 2 bases at V and 8 bases at J, with 15 bases in the middle. CDR3 protein: CASSYGDRTVEKLFF. The CDR3 region has the DNA TGTGCCAGCAGTTACGGGGATCGGACAGTAGAAAAACTGTTTTTT.

This chain links TRBV4-1 with TRBJ1-2; 8 nucleotides match TRBD1. J lost 7 bases, V lost 0 bases, and 10 bases had no gene match. The CDR3 totals 16 residues. Germline-derived CDR1 and CDR2 are MGHRA and YSYEKL. CDR3 sequence: CASSQDIQGAIGGYTF. The CDR3 coding sequence is TGCGCCAGCAGCCAAGATATCCAGGGGGCGATCGGTGGCTACACCTTC.

The V gene is TRBV6-6, the J gene TRBJ1-3; a possible D gene is TRBD1 (5 bases). Germline V gives CDR1 MNHNY, CDR2 SVGAGI (reference sequence). This CDR3 region has 14 residues. The V and J ends lost 7 bases and 0 bases respectively, with 10 bases between them. The CDR3 sequence is CASTSGGSGNTIYF. DNA of the CDR3: TGTGCCAGCACCTCGGGGGGCTCTGGAAACACCATATATTTT.

The chain couples TRBV6-5 to TRBJ1-2; 8 nucleotides match TRBD1. Looked up from germline, CDR1 is MNHEY and CDR2 is SVGAGI. J was trimmed by 6 bases and V by 2 bases; bases with no gene match: 8. The CDR3 covers 15 residues. The CDR3 region has the DNA TGTGCCAGCAGTTACACCCGGACAGGGAGGAATGGCTACACCTTC. It yields the protein CASSYTRTGRNGYTF.

The chain links TRBV11-3 to TRBJ2-1; possibly TRBD1 or TRBD2 for D (6 bases each). The CDR3 is 13 amino acids. CDR1 SGHNT and CDR2 YENEEA come from the germline V gene. The V gene lost 5 bases and the J gene lost 7 bases, with 12 bases spanning the gap. The CDR3 region has the DNA TGTGCCAGCAGCCTGACAGGAGGGAATGAGCAGTTCTTC. Its protein is CASSLTGGNEQFF. The entire variable domain, with the rest obtained from reference TRBV11-3 and TRBJ2-1, is as follows: EAGVVQSPRYKIIEKKQPVAFWCNPISGHNTLYWYLQNLGQGPELLIRYENEEAVDDSQLPKDRFSAERLKGVDSTLKIQPAELGDSAVYLCASSLTGGNEQFFGPGTRLTVL.

A few counts support this clone. This chain links TRBV2 with TRBJ1-2, with 8 bases matching TRBD1. Germline loops: CDR1 SNHLY, CDR2 FYNNEI. The CDR3 totals 15 residues. The ends lost 5 bases at V and 5 bases at J; junction bases unmatched: 10. The CDR3 protein is CASSLDRVTGYGYTF. CDR3 nucleotide sequence: TGTGCCAGCAGTCTGGACAGGGTAACGGGGTATGGCTACACCTTC.

The chain combines TRBV6-6 with TRBJ2-7; D ambiguous. CDR1 and CDR2 (germline): MNHNY, SVGAGI (reference sequence). Trimming removed 0 bases from V and 2 bases from J, with 8 bases in between. This CDR3 has 14 residues. The CDR3 is CASSYSGLTYEQYF. CDR3 nucleotide sequence: TGTGCCAGCAGTTACTCCGGGCTGACCTACGAGCAGTACTTC.

This clone came up a few times. This chain's CDR3 is CASTAGTGVNTIYF. The CDR3 nucleotides are TGTGCCAGCACTGCTGGGACAGGGGTAAACACCATATATTTT. The V gene is TRBV6-5, the J gene TRBJ1-3; 10 bases line up with TRBD1. CDR1 and CDR2 from the germline V gene are MNHEY and SVGAGI. V trimming: 7 bases; J trimming: 6 bases; junction bases outside the gene matches: 6. The CDR3 totals 14 residues.

The chain recombines TRBV5-1 with TRBJ2-1, with no clear D. Trimming left V 1 base short and J 5 bases short, with 1 base between. Germline V CDR1 and CDR2: SGHRS, YFSETQ. CDR3 length equals 11 residues. For the CDR3, the DNA is TGCGCCAGCAGCTTGAACAATGAGCAGTTCTTC. Its protein product is CASSLNNEQFF.

The genes are TRBV7-2 and TRBJ1-2, with 7 bases fitting TRBD1. In germline, CDR1 is SGHTA, CDR2 FQGNSA. The CDR3 is 14 residues long. Germline trimming cut 5 bases from V and 7 bases from J; bases unmatched to any gene: 10. The CDR3 coding sequence is TGTGCCAGCAGCGCCCCAGGGGGAGTGGGTGGCTACACCTTC. Translated, it gives CASSAPGGVGGYTF.

This sequence joins TRBV18 and TRBJ1-6, with TRBD1 as a possible D gene (5 bases). The CDR3 length is 14 residues. Trimming removed 2 bases from V and 13 bases from J, with 15 bases in between. Germline CDR1 is KGHSH and CDR2 is LQKENI. The CDR3 loop is CASSPGNGGGPLHF. CDR3 bases: TGTGCCAGCTCACCAGGCAACGGGGGAGGGCCCCTCCACTTT.

This clone appeared a single time. The V and J genes are TRBV7-2 and TRBJ2-2; either TRBD1 or TRBD2 may supply D (6 bases each). Trimming removed 5 bases from V and 1 base from J, with 20 bases in between. The germline CDR1 and CDR2 sequences are SGHTA and FQGNSA. The CDR3 covers 18 residues. The CDR3 nucleotides read TGTGCCAGCAGCACTGCCTATCGGGGGCGGGTGAACACCGGGGAGCTGTTTTTT. This gives the protein CASSTAYRGRVNTGELFF.